The rows below give T cell receptor beta chains drawn from one sample of a study of cytomegalovirus exposure and HLA in healthy donors. Assay used: immunoSEQ multiplex PCR; TCRdb lists only in-frame clones, some missing. The sample has 150,000 to 200,000 clones, around 80% seen once. What was sequenced was PBMCs. The source is a man aged 18 to 29 in good health and CMV-seronegative. The CDR3 runs from the conserved cysteine through the conserved F or W. The D gene is left open where the match is weak. A row's size may be missing; if present it is once, few, many or a size class.

CASSSLWDRDRGYTF,TGCGCCAGCAGCTCCTTATGGGACAGGGATCGTGGCTACACCTTC,TRBV5-1,TRBJ1-2,TRBD1,.
CASSRGLRELNTEAFF,TGTGCCAGCAGCCGTGGACTGAGGGAGCTGAACACTGAAGCTTTCTTT,TRBV11-3,TRBJ1-1,.,.
CASSQVTSGGAGEQFF,TGTGCCAGCAGCCAAGTAACTAGCGGGGGGGCAGGTGAGCAGTTCTTC,TRBV4-2,TRBJ2-1,TRBD2,.
CASSLAGTSFSADTQYF,TGTGCCAGCAGCTTAGCGGGGACTAGCTTTAGCGCAGATACGCAGTATTTT,TRBV7-6,TRBJ2-3,TRBD2,.
CASSIPLENEQFF,TGTGCCAGTAGTATACCACTAGAGAATGAGCAGTTCTTC,TRBV19,TRBJ2-1,.,.
CASSSLGQGLSSPLHF,TGTGCCAGTAGTAGCCTTGGGCAGGGGCTCAGTTCACCCCTCCACTTT,TRBV19,TRBJ1-6,.,.
CASSIGVGGSGEKEYGYTF,TGTGCCAGTAGTATAGGAGTCGGAGGCTCGGGGGAGAAAGAGTATGGCTACACCTTC,TRBV19,TRBJ1-2,.,.
CASSRGTANTEAFF,TGTGCCAGCAGCAGGGGGACAGCGAACACTGAAGCTTTCTTT,TRBV9,TRBJ1-1,TRBD1,.
CASSAPSSSYEQYF,TGTGCCAGCAGTGCCCCTAGCTCCTCCTACGAGCAGTACTTC,TRBV6-6,TRBJ2-7,.,.
CASSPGTSGRVVETQYF,TGTGCCAGCAGCCCCGGGACTAGCGGGAGAGTGGTCGAGACCCAGTACTTC,TRBV5-4,TRBJ2-5,TRBD2,.
CASSIGTSADEQFF,TGTGCCAGCAGCATCGGGACTAGCGCTGATGAGCAGTTCTTC,TRBV7-3,TRBJ2-1,TRBD2,.
CAWSPTGQGLYGYTF,TGTGCCTGGAGCCCGACAGGTCAGGGGCTCTATGGCTACACCTTC,TRBV30,TRBJ1-2,.,few
CASSAMTGGAYTTPGIQYF,TGCGCCAGCAGCGCGATGACGGGGGGGGCCTACACCACCCCAGGCATTCAGTACTTC,TRBV4-3,TRBJ2-4,TRBD2,.
CASSQDWQGRTEAFF,TGCGCCAGCAGCCAAGATTGGCAGGGCCGCACTGAAGCTTTCTTT,TRBV4-1,TRBJ1-1,.,.
CASSSLTTGVETEAFF,TGTGCCAGCAGCAGCCTCACAACAGGGGTGGAAACTGAAGCTTTCTTT,TRBV25-1,TRBJ1-1,TRBD1,few
CASSPGDREGYEQYF,TGCGCCAGCAGCCCGGGGGACAGGGAGGGATACGAGCAGTACTTC,TRBV4-3,TRBJ2-7,TRBD1,.
CASLASGRGDTQYF,TGTGCCAGCTTGGCTAGCGGGAGAGGAGATACGCAGTATTTT,TRBV6-5,TRBJ2-3,TRBD2,.
CASRFITGTDTQYF,TGTGCCAGCAGGTTTATCACAGGCACAGATACGCAGTATTTT,TRBV2,TRBJ2-3,.,.
CASSGAGTGDVEQYF,TGTGCCAGCAGTGGGGCCGGGACAGGGGATGTCGAGCAGTACTTC,TRBV6-5,TRBJ2-7,TRBD1,.
CASSVARGQTTDTQYF,TGTGCCAGCAGCGTAGCTCGAGGACAGACAACAGATACGCAGTATTTT,TRBV9,TRBJ2-3,.,once
CASMGSKAKNEQYF,TGTGCCAGCATGGGTAGCAAGGCGAAAAACGAGCAGTACTTC,TRBV6-1,TRBJ2-7,.,.
CASGRSGSWAFF,TGTGCCAGCGGTCGTAGCGGGTCCTGGGCTTTCTTT,TRBV6-5,TRBJ1-1,.,.
CASSRGQGETQYF,TGTGCCAGCAGCCGCGGACAGGGGGAGACCCAGTACTTC,TRBV7-3,TRBJ2-5,TRBD1,.
CSSSPVSLAGELQYF,TGTTCCAGCAGCCCGGTCTCACTAGCGGGGGAGCTACAGTACTTC,TRBV7-9,TRBJ2-7,TRBD2,.
CASSPRVYTEAFF,TGTGCCAGCTCACCCAGGGTGTACACTGAAGCTTTCTTT,TRBV18,TRBJ1-1,.,.
CASKVQGARAGANVLTF,TGTGCCAGTAAGGTCCAGGGGGCAAGAGCTGGGGCCAACGTCCTGACTTTC,TRBV19,TRBJ2-6,TRBD1,.
CASSQDRVFPGNTIYF,TGCGCCAGCAGCCAAGATCGGGTCTTCCCTGGAAACACCATATATTTT,TRBV4-3,TRBJ1-3,.,.
CASSYGQTSGNTIYF,TGTGCCAGCAGTTACGGACAGACCTCTGGAAACACCATATATTTT,TRBV6-6,TRBJ1-3,.,once
CASSGPGRAEDTQYF,TGTGCCAGCAGCGGCCCTGGCCGAGCGGAAGATACGCAGTATTTT,TRBV7-8,TRBJ2-3,.,.
CASSYRSGVHGYTF,TGTGCCAGCAGTTACAGGTCCGGGGTCCACGGCTACACCTTC,TRBV6-6,TRBJ1-2,.,.
CASSLGEVGEQYF,TGTGCCAGCAGCTTAGGTGAGGTAGGCGAGCAGTACTTC,TRBV7-9,TRBJ2-7,.,.
CAWSVGTNNEQFF,TGTGCCTGGAGTGTGGGGACTAACAATGAGCAGTTCTTC,TRBV30,TRBJ2-1,TRBD2,.
CASSSRQGLHEQYF,TGTGCCAGCAGCTCGCGACAGGGTCTTCACGAGCAGTACTTC,TRBV7-2,TRBJ2-7,TRBD1,.
CASIQGVGQGQETQYF,TGTGCCAGCATCCAAGGGGTAGGACAGGGCCAAGAGACCCAGTACTTC,TRBV2,TRBJ2-5,TRBD1,.
CASSLITGGSGGYTF,TGTGCCAGCAGCTTAATAACAGGGGGCTCCGGAGGCTACACCTTC,TRBV7-2,TRBJ1-2,TRBD1,once
CASSPTLSGRDHYEQYF,TGTGCCAGCAGCCCCACTCTTAGCGGGAGGGACCACTACGAGCAGTACTTC,TRBV7-9,TRBJ2-7,TRBD2,.
CASSLFAGGLKDTQYF,TGCGCCAGCAGCTTGTTTGCGGGAGGCCTCAAAGATACGCAGTATTTT,TRBV5-1,TRBJ2-3,TRBD2,few
CASRQGAGEKLFF,TGTGCCAGCAGACAGGGGGCGGGGGAAAAACTGTTTTTT,TRBV6-1,TRBJ1-4,TRBD1,.
CASSDSQREGYNEQFF,TGTGCCAGCAGTGACTCGCAGCGGGAGGGCTACAATGAGCAGTTCTTC,TRBV6-4,TRBJ2-1,TRBD2,.
CASSANGVTDTQYF,TGTGCCAGCAGCGCAAACGGAGTCACAGATACGCAGTATTTT,TRBV7-3,TRBJ2-3,.,.